The clone carrying this T cell receptor (beta chain) was counted once. Sequenced by immunoSEQ multiplex PCR; TCRdb stores in-frame clones only, minus some. The sample has over 100,000 clones; around nine tenths are singletons. These data belong to a study of blood T cell repertoires in COVID-19. For the study at large: PBMCs, B-cell-depleted T cells, or T cells were the source of the cDNA or gDNA that made up the material.

The sample consisted of peripheral blood. The TCR sequence derives from a man in his forties with acute or convalescent COVID-19.

The CDR3 spells CASSYTGVTEAFF. The CDR3 DNA sequence: TGTGCCAGCAGCTACACGGGAGTCACTGAAGCTTTCTTT. The chain has TRBV7-3 and TRBJ1-1; no reliable D call. Trimming removed 4 bases at V and 4 bases at J, with 10 bases between. In germline, CDR1 is SGHTA, CDR2 FQGTGA. The CDR3 sequence is 13 residues long.